The T cell receptor (beta chain) under discussion was sequenced for a study of cytomegalovirus exposure and HLA in healthy donors. CDR3 length: 13 residues. CDR1 is SGHTA and CDR2 is FQGNSA in the germline V gene. Trimming stripped 7 bases from V and 2 bases from J, with 11 bases between. The PCR contained 60 Vbeta and 13 Jbeta primers. Produced via immunoSEQ multiplex PCR; TCRdb's table is partial and in-frame only. The data contain over 120,000 clones, over 65% of them singletons. V is TRBV7-2 and J is TRBJ1-2, with D perhaps TRBD1 (5 bases). The source of this sequence is a man between 18 and 35 years old in good health and CMV-seropositive. The sample consisted of PBMCs. In DNA form, the CDR3 reads TGTGCCAGCAAAGGCAGGGCCAACTATGGCTACACCTTC. Amino acid sequence: CASKGRANYGYTF.